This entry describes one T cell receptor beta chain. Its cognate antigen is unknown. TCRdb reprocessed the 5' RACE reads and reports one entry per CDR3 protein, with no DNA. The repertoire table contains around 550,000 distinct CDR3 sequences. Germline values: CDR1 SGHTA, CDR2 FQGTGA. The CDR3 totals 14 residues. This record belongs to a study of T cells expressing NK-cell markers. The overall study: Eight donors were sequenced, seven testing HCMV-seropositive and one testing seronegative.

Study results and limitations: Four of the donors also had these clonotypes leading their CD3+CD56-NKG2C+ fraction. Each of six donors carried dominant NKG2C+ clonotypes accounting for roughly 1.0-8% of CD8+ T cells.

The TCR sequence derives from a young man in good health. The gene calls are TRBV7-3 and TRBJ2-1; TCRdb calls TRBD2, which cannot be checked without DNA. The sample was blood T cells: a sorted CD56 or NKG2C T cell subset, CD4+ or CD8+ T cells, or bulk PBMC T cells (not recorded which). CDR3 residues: CASSPGTSGYEQFF. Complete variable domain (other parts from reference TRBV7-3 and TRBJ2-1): GAGVSQTPSNKVTEKGKYVELRCDPISGHTALYWYRQSLGQGPEFLIYFQGTGAADDSGLPNDRFFAVRPEGSVSTLKIQRTERGDSAVYLCASSPGTSGYEQFFGPGTRLTVL.